This paragraph covers one T cell receptor beta chain sequence. Its target is unknown. This CDR3 is built from 16 residues. Treatment described: 19 received Ad26.COV2.S at low or high dose, single or two shots; 5 received placebo; per-sample allocation not given. Sampling took place 63 days after the first vaccine or placebo injection. Cohort 1b enrolled adults aged 18-55 years in Boston. This entry is derived from a study of Ad26.COV2.S vaccination and SARS-CoV-2 variants. For the study at large: Intramuscularly, Ad26.COV2.S was given either once or twice, 56 days apart. Study-wide results and caveats: People who got the vaccine had more spike-specific TCR breadth than people who got placebo.

Measured with immunoSEQ multiplex PCR; TCRdb has only the in-frame clones, and not every one. The repertoire includes roughly 680,000 clones, around 90% of them detected once, and approximately 1.5% sits in the top ten. V is TRBV12-2 and J is TRBJ2-7; the DNA was not used to check the table's D call, TRBD2. TRBV12-2 is deemed a pseudogene. The sample consisted of peripheral blood, taken in a trial of Ad26.COV2.S vaccine versus placebo. The sequence came from a person aged 18-60 years who received the Ad26.COV2.S COVID-19 vaccine or a placebo. CDR3: CASRSEDSPFFYEQYF. The CDR3 bases are TGTGCAAGTCGTTCAGAGGACTCCCCCTTTTTCTACGAGCAGTACTTC.